This T cell receptor (beta chain) comes out of a study of T cell responses to AZD1222 COVID-19 vaccine. Study-wide findings and caveats: Sampling that yielded the repertoires occurred only after the peak T cell response. Seropositive status at baseline applied to only five or six AZD1222 recipients. In a largely white British group with more females than males, clonal diversity was possibly underestimated. With dominance at 160-218 and 743-854, vaccine-associated CD4 TCRs spanned spike.

With respect to this clone: What it recognizes is unknown.

Repertoires were generated with immunoSEQ multiplex PCR, while TCRdb's copy carries only in-frame clones and drops some. The repertoire has nearly 110,000 clones, more than 70% of them found once; the top ten carry 6% to 7%. After removal of 1 base from V and 4 bases from J, the junction contained 9 bases not matched to a gene. The germline V gene has CDR1 SGHNT and CDR2 YYREEE (reference sequence). This CDR3 region has 16 residues. Sequenced material: peripheral blood, taken on day 0 of AZD1222 vaccination. The sequence was collected from an adult in good health. This chain links TRBV5-4 with TRBJ2-3, with 7 bases aligning to TRBD1. This CDR3 reads CASSLSGRGSSDTQYF. CDR3 nucleotides: TGTGCCAGCAGCTTGTCGGGCAGGGGGTCCTCAGATACGCAGTATTTT.